Each of the 12 T cell receptor beta chains below was sequenced from the same sample in a study of blood T cells in healthy people across ages (dated by TCRdb to between 2014 and 2017). The library relied on 5' RACE. Sequencing instrument: Illumina HiSeq 2500. A second PCR of roughly 7 to 11 cycles was performed with a sample-barcoded 5' primer and a J-beta primer mix. In-frame beta chains were kept once TCRdb had trimmed the public reads at Q25 with fastp and called clones with MiXCR. Records with the same CDR3 protein are collapsed into one entry carrying the most frequent genes and DNA. In this sample the table shows over 550,000 distinct CDR3 sequences, approximately 30% of which occur a single time. Around 14% of the sample is in the top ten clones. What was sequenced was blood. The receptor set was obtained from a woman older than 75 in good health.

This clonotype was seen ten or more times. V is TRBV4-3 and J is TRBJ2-6, with D tentatively TRBD1 or TRBD2 (6 bases each). Germline assignment: CDR1 LGHNA and CDR2 YSLEER. V dropped 5 bases and J dropped 2 bases, with 13 bases sitting between them. The CDR3 extends over 16 amino acids. The CDR3 DNA follows: TGCGCCAGCAGCGAAGGGGGGACACCTGGGGCCAACGTCCTGACTTTC. Translation: CASSEGGTPGANVLTF.

This clonotype has only a few counts. The chain carries TRBV30 and TRBJ1-6; 8 bases line up with TRBD1. This CDR3 is built from 14 residues. With V trimmed by 0 bases and J by 11 bases, 6 bases remained unmatched. In germline, CDR1 is GTSNPN, CDR2 SVGIG (reference sequence). DNA for the CDR3: TGTGCCTGGAGTGTCATACAGGGGGTGGCACCCCTCCACTTT. Amino acid sequence: CAWSVIQGVAPLHF.

This clonotype was seen more than once but under ten times. V gene TRBV27 combines with J gene TRBJ1-2, with 8 bases matching TRBD1. V was clipped by 1 base and J by 4 bases; unmatched bases: 5. Germline V lookup: CDR1 MNHEY, CDR2 SMNVEV (reference sequence). The CDR3 runs 15 residues. CDR3 nucleotides: TGTGCCAGCAGTTTATACCCGACAGGGGCCTATGGCTACACCTTC. Translation gives CASSLYPTGAYGYTF.

This clonotype was counted once. This chain links TRBV29-1 with TRBJ2-3; 8 bases are a match to TRBD1. With V trimmed by 6 bases and J by 5 bases, 7 bases remained unmatched. Per the germline V gene, CDR1 is SQVTM and CDR2 is ANQGSEA. The CDR3 consists of 13 residues. The CDR3 loop is CSVEGQVLDTQYF. DNA of the CDR3: TGCAGCGTGGAGGGACAGGTCTTAGATACGCAGTATTTT.

The chain combines TRBV6-5 with TRBJ2-2, with a possible D match to TRBD1 (5 bases). The germline V and J ends were trimmed by 9 bases and 6 bases, with 17 bases remaining between them. The length of the CDR3 is 14 residues. Per germline, CDR1 MNHEY and CDR2 SVGAGI. CDR3 DNA: TGTGCCAGTAATACAGGATTTTCCGCCGGGGAGCTGTTTTTT. Its translation: CASNTGFSAGELFF.

Worth noting for this clonotype: A clone one base away is much larger, so this may be a read error. V and J are TRBV9 and TRBJ2-7; 10 bases agree with TRBD2. The CDR3 loop spans 15 amino acids. V trimming: 4 bases; J trimming: 7 bases; junction bases outside the gene matches: 11. The germline gives CDR1 SGDLS, CDR2 YYNGEE. The CDR3 region has the DNA TGTGCCAGCAGCTCCCAGCGGGGGGGCTGGGAGGAGCAGTACTTC. Encoded protein: CASSSQRGGWEEQYF.

This clonotype showed up just once. Mismatch with germline at one junction end may stem from a read error. The genes are TRBV7-6 and TRBJ2-1; TRBD1 might be the D (6 bases). Germline values: CDR1 SGHVS, CDR2 FNYEAQ. The CDR3 sequence is 16 residues long. The DNA of the CDR3 is TGTGCCAGCAGCCTATCTGCCGGGACACCCAACAATGAGCGGTTCTTC. This translates into CASSLSAGTPNNERFF.

This chain joins TRBV30 and TRBJ2-1; a possible D gene is TRBD1 (5 bases). V shed 4 bases and J shed 2 bases, with 15 bases lying between them. Per the germline V gene, CDR1 is GTSNPN and CDR2 is SVGIG (reference sequence). The CDR3 length is 15 residues. The CDR3 reads CAWIKGLGAYNEQFF. CDR3 in DNA: TGTGCCTGGATCAAGGGGCTAGGAGCCTACAATGAGCAGTTCTTC.

This clonotype showed up many times. The rearrangement links TRBV2 to TRBJ1-2; D is uncertain. Germline V gene sequence: CDR1 SNHLY, CDR2 FYNNEI. This CDR3 is 12 amino acids long. The V and J ends lost 3 bases and 4 bases respectively, with 6 bases between them. The CDR3 region is CASSDRAYGYTF. The CDR3 bases are TGTGCCAGCAGTGATCGGGCCTATGGCTACACCTTC.

In this sample, this clonotype turned up many times. The chain recombines TRBV20-1 with TRBJ2-5; 11 bases are shared with TRBD2. J gave up 6 bases and V 5 bases, and 8 bases lay outside the gene matches. The CDR3 totals 14 residues. Germline V CDR1 and CDR2: DFQATT, SNEGSKA (reference sequence). The CDR3 reads CSAPLAGGTQTQYF. CDR3 DNA sequence: TGCAGTGCTCCCTTAGCGGGGGGGACGCAGACCCAGTACTTC.

In its sample, this clonotype was seen many times. This chain links TRBV6-2 or TRBV6-3 with TRBJ2-1; 9 bases align to TRBD1. After removal of 4 bases from V and 6 bases from J, the junction contained 13 bases not matched to a gene. This CDR3 is 17 amino acids long. Per germline, CDR1 MNHEY and CDR2 SVGEGT. For the CDR3, the DNA is TGTGCCAGCAGTTCCCTCACCCGGGACAGGGAGGTCAATGAGCAGTTCTTC. It encodes CASSSLTRDREVNEQFF.

The V call is TRBV25-1, the J call TRBJ1-6; no reliable D call. Trimming pared 3 bases from V and 12 bases from J, leaving 15 bases between. The germline V gene encodes CDR1 MGHDK and CDR2 SYGVNS. There are 14 residues in the CDR3. The CDR3 sequence: CASSEVAASRPLHF. The CDR3 bases are TGTGCCAGCAGTGAGGTGGCGGCATCCCGACCCCTCCACTTT.